Given below is one T cell receptor beta chain in context. It has no known antigen specificity. Qualities for individual bases were not recorded, and no much larger clone is one base off. From the cysteine through the phenylalanine, the CDR3 covers 15 amino acids. The read is trimmed to its CDR3 DNA, 45 bases read in frame from base 1. CDR1 SGHAT and CDR2 FQNNGV are derived from the germline V gene. V sheds 0 bases and J sheds 5 bases, leaving 10 bases between their ends. In the first month after transplant, blood samples were collected up to 4 times, and after that at least monthly when available. The sample belongs to a study of graft-versus-host responses after intestinal transplantation (dated by TCRdb to the early 2020s). About the study as a whole: Recipients received multivisceral, liver-intestinal, or isolated intestinal transplants. Every recipient was given anti-thymocyte globulin induction, then maintenance tacrolimus and steroids for 3 to 4 years. Bulk TCR-beta CDR3 sequencing was used to track graft-versus-host and host-versus-graft alloreactive T cell clones in the graft, circulation and bone marrow after intestinal transplantation. To identify alloreactive clones, pre-transplant mixed lymphocyte reaction products were sequenced and compared with unstimulated pre-transplant donor and recipient T cells. The cohort enrolled 24 intestinal transplant recipients, one of whom was a retransplant, and a few patients without pretransplant specimens were excluded. Donor T cell macrochimerism was defined as a peak of at least 4% donor T cells among recipient peripheral blood mononuclear cells. Samples from a few later patients were sequenced in-house on an Illumina MiSeq with MiXCR processing rather than by the commercial service. On the study overall, not on this receptor specifically: High GvH to HvG T cell clonal ratios were observed in the allografts of patients with donor T cell macrochimerism. GvH clones were detected in recipient bone marrow, and some of these GvH clones were observed earlier in ileal mucosa or blood, consistent with an intestinal mucosal origin. Peak levels of circulating GvH clones were associated with declines in HvG clones early after transplant. The conclusions were limited by the relatively low number and heterogeneity of the intestinal transplant patients.

The receptor library was made with the immunoSEQ multiplex PCR assay. For most patients, high-throughput TCR-beta CDR3 sequencing of genomic DNA was performed by Adaptive Biotechnologies. Processing in the source paper ran as follows. TCR sequencing data were retrieved from Adaptive's ImmunoSEQ software for 18 patients, whereas three other patients were processed with MiXCR and VDJtools. Because the origin of CDR3 nucleotide sequences shared between donor and recipient could not be assigned, those sequences were removed. To count as alloreactive, a clone needed at least 2-fold expansion over unstimulated cells and a minimum CFSE-low frequency of 0.002% (template counts) or 0.001% (read counts). Clones were considered mappable if detected in sequenced pre-transplant spleen, lymph node, or MLR CFSE-low populations of the donor or recipient. Cumulative frequency of alloreactive clones was calculated as a percentage of all sequences weighted by copy number. This immuneACCESS table, as held by TCRdb, lists in-frame sequences with V and J called but not all clones. Of the missing ones, under half trace to an unresolved V gene in checked studies; the others have no known cause. V and J calls plus clone size are reproduced from that table; the DNA served to infer D and trimming. Recorded for this sample are about 57,000 clones; about 90% of them occurred a single time. Of the sample, approximately 1.6% is held by the ten largest clones.

Recombination connected TRBV11-2 to TRBJ1-4; the D gene cannot be named for sure. The TCR sequence derives from a human patient who received an intestinal transplant, so some T cells may come from the graft donor. The specimen comprised PBMCs, sampled 26 days after transplant. The CDR3 sequence is CASSLEEGTNEKLFF. The bases read TGTGCCAGCAGCTTAGAAGAGGGTACAAATGAAAAACTGTTTTTT.